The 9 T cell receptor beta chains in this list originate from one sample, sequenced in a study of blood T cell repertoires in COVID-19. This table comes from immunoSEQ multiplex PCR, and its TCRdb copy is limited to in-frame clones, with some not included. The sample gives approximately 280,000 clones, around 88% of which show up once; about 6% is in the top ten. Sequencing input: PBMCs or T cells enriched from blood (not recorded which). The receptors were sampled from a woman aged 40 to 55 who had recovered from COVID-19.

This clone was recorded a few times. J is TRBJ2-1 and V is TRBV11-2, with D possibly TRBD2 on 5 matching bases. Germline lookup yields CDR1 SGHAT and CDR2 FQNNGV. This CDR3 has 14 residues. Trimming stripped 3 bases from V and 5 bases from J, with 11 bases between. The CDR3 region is CASSLKLGDNEQFF. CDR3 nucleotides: TGTGCCAGCAGCTTGAAACTAGGCGACAATGAGCAGTTCTTC.

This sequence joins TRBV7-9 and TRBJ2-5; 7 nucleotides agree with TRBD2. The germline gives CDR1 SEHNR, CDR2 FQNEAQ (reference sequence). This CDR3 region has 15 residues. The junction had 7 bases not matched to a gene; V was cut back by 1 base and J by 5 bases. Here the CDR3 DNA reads TGTGCCAGCAGCTTAGGAGCGGGACGTTTGGAGACCCAGTACTTC. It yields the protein CASSLGAGRLETQYF.

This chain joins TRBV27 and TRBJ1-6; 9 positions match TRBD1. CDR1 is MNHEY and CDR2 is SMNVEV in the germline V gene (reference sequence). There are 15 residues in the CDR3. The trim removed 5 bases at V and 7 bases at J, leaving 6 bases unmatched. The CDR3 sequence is CASSAQGAGNSPLHF. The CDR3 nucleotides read TGTGCCAGCAGTGCACAGGGGGCAGGGAATTCACCCCTCCACTTT.

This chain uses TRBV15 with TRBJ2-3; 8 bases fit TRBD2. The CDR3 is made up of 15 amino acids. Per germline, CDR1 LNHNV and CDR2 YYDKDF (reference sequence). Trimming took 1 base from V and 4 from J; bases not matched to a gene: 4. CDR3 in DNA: TGTGCCACCAGCAGAGGAGCGGGAGTTGCAGATACGCAGTATTTT. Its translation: CATSRGAGVADTQYF.

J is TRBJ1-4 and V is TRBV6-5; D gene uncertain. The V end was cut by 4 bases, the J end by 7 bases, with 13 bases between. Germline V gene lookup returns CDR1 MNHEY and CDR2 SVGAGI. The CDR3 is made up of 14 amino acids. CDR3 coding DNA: TGTGCCAGCAGTTTAACGGGATGGGCTGAAAAACTGTTTTTT. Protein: CASSLTGWAEKLFF.

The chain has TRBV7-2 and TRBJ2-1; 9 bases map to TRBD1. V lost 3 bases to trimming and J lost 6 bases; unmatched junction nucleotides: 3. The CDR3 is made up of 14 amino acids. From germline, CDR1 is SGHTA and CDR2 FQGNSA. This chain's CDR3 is CASSFGTGINEQFF. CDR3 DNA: TGTGCCAGCAGCTTCGGGACAGGGATCAATGAGCAGTTCTTC.

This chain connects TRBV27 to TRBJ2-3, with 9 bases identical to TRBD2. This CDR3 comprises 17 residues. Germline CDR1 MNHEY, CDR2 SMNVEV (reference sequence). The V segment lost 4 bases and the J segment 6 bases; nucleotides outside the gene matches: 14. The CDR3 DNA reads TGTGCCAGCAGTTCGGGAGACGATAGCGGGAGACCTGATACGCAGTATTTT. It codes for CASSSGDDSGRPDTQYF.

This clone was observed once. The CDR3 region is CASSPTGNGRNIQYF. The CDR3 DNA reads TGTGCCAGTAGTCCGACAGGGAACGGGAGAAACATTCAGTACTTC. This chain uses TRBV19 with TRBJ2-4; D possibly corresponds to TRBD1 (7 bases). Trimming took off 5 bases at V and 6 bases at J, with 17 bases between the two ends. The CDR3 is 15 amino acids. Germline V lookup: CDR1 LNHDA, CDR2 SQIVND (reference sequence). The full variable domain, its missing parts supplied by reference TRBV19 and TRBJ2-4, is DGGITQSPKYLFRKEGQNVTLSCEQNLNHDAMYWYRQDPGQGLRLIYYSQIVNDFQKGDIAEGYSVSREKKESFPLTVTSAQKNPTAFYLCASSPTGNGRNIQYFGAGTRLSVL.

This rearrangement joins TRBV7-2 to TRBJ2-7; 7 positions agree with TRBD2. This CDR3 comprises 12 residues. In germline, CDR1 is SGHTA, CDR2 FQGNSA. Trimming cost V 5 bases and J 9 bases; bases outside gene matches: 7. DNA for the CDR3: TGTGCCAGCAGCCAAACTAGCGCCGGGCAGTACTTC. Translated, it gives CASSQTSAGQYF.